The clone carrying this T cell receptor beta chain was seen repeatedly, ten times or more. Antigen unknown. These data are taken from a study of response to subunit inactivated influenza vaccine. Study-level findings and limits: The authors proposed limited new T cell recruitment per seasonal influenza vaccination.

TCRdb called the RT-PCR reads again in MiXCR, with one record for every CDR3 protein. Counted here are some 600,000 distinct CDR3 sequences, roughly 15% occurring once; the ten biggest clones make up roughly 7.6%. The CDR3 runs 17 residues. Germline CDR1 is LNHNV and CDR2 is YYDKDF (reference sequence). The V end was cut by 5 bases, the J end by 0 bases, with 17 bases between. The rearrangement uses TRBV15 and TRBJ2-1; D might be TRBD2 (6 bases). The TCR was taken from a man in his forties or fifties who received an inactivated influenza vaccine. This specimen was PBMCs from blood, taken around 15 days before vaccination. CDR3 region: CATSPVVAESSYNEQFF. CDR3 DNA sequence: TGTGCCACCAGCCCCGTGGTAGCGGAGAGCTCCTACAATGAGCAGTTCTTC.